This T cell receptor (beta chain) was captured by sequencing in a study of T cell responses to AZD1222 COVID-19 vaccine. Study conclusions and caveats: Epitopes outside B.1.351 and B.1.1.7 mutated regions reportedly drew nearly half of spike TCRs.

The germline V gene has CDR1 MNHEY and CDR2 SMNVEV (reference sequence). Trimming at V came to 6 bases and at J to 0 bases, leaving 12 bases not matched to a gene. The CDR3 runs to 17 residues. Regarding this clone: Its antigen is unknown.

Profiled with immunoSEQ multiplex PCR; TCRdb holds only in-frame clones, not every one. Counted here are about 86,000 clones, around 88% occurring once; the ten biggest clones make up 10%. The chain couples TRBV27 to TRBJ1-1; 8 bases match TRBD1. The TCR originated in an adult in good health. The source was peripheral blood, collected on day 0 of MenACWY control vaccination. CDR3 DNA sequence: TGTGCCAGCAGAGCCTCGAGGACAGGGAGAATGAACACTGAAGCTTTCTTT. Amino acid sequence: CASRASRTGRMNTEAFF.